The 2 T cell receptor beta chains below come from one sample, sequenced in a study of CD8 T cells in Susac syndrome. Reverse transcription of roughly 0.5 to 1 ug RNA was carried out with random hexamers. Using its own MiXCR run on the immunoSEQ multiplex PCR reads, TCRdb lists one record per CDR3 protein. The sample comprises some 160,000 distinct CDR3 sequences, approximately 95% of which are singletons, and about 0.16% rests with the top ten. The sequenced sample consisted of CD8+ T cells from PBMCs. The receptor source for this set is a human donor with multiple sclerosis.

The chain joins TRBV20-1 to TRBJ1-5; D is uncertain. Between the trimmed V and J ends, which lost 0 bases and 9 bases, there was a span of 15 bases. Germline-derived CDR1 and CDR2 are DFQATT and SNEGSKA (reference sequence). This CDR3 is 14 amino acids long. This CDR3 reads CSARDLPSGPPQHF. The CDR3 region has the DNA TGCAGTGCTAGAGATTTACCCTCCGGGCCGCCCCAGCATTTT.

The chain joins TRBV7-9 to TRBJ2-7; D not resolved. V was trimmed by 6 bases and J by 4 bases, leaving 13 bases between them. The CDR3 consists of 13 residues. Germline V gives CDR1 SEHNR, CDR2 FQNEAQ (reference sequence). CDR3 DNA: TGTGCCAGCAGAGGCCCAGGCTCGTACGAGCAGTACTTC. Protein: CASRGPGSYEQYF.